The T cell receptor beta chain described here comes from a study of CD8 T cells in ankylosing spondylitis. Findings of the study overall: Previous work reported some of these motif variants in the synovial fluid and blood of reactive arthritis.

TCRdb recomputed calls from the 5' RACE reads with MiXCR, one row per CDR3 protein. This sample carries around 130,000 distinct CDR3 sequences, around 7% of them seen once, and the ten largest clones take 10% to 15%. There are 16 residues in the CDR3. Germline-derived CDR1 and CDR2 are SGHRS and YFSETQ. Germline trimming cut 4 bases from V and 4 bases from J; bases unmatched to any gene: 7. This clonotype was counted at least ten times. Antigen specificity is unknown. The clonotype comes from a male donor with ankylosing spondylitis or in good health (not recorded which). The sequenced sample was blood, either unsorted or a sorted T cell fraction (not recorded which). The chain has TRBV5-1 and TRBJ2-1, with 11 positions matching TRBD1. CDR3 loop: CASSLEGQGGYNEQFF. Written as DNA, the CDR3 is TGCGCCAGCAGCCTGGAGGGACAGGGGGGTTACAATGAGCAGTTCTTC. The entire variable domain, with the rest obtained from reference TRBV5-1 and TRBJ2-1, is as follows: KAGVTQTPRYLIKTRGQQVTLSCSPISGHRSVSWYQQTPGQGLQFLFEYFSETQRNKGNFPGRFSGRQFSNSRSEMNVSTLELGDSALYLCASSLEGQGGYNEQFFGPGTRLTVL.